Each of the 25 T cell receptor beta chains below was sequenced from the same sample in a study of shared clonotypes between healthy human individuals. The assay was immunoSEQ multiplex PCR, and TCRdb's table has in-frame clones only and misses some. The sample holds some 660,000 clones; more than 70% are singletons and the top ten take 1.5% to 2%. Source material: memory CD4+ T cells sorted from blood. Subset in this sample: CD45RA-negative fraction. The receptors derive from a woman aged 25-40 years in good health.

The V and J genes are TRBV15 and TRBJ2-7; D gene uncertain. The CDR3 runs 15 residues. Trimming removed 0 bases from V and 2 bases from J, with 11 bases in between. Germline CDR1 is LNHNV and CDR2 is YYDKDF (reference sequence). The CDR3 spells CATSRDLGGAYEQYF. DNA for the CDR3: TGTGCCACCAGCAGAGATCTTGGCGGTGCCTACGAGCAGTACTTC.

This rearrangement joins TRBV5-1 to TRBJ2-3, with no clear D. Trimming took off 0 bases at V and 3 bases at J, with 14 bases between the two ends. Per the germline V gene, CDR1 is SGHRS and CDR2 is YFSETQ. The CDR3 consists of 16 residues. CDR3 in DNA: TGCGCCAGCAGCTTGGCCTGGCGGACGTCGACAGATACGCAGTATTTT. This translates into CASSLAWRTSTDTQYF.

This clone was detected only a few times. The chain joins TRBV19 to TRBJ2-1; 10 nucleotides align to TRBD2. This CDR3 has 16 amino acids. Unmatched junction bases numbered 9, after V lost 5 bases and J lost 5 bases. Germline V gene data show CDR1 as LNHDA and CDR2 as SQIVND (reference sequence). CDR3 DNA sequence: TGTGCCAGTAGTCCCCTAGCGGGAGATGGGGACAATGAGCAGTTCTTC. It codes for CASSPLAGDGDNEQFF.

This chain joins TRBV5-6 and TRBJ2-7; 8 bases match TRBD2. Germline loops: CDR1 SGHDT, CDR2 YYEEEE. Trimming took 4 bases from V and 4 from J; bases not matched to a gene: 10. CDR3 size: 15 residues. This CDR3 reads CASSAGTSVWYEQYF. The CDR3 nucleotides are TGTGCCAGCAGCGCAGGGACTAGTGTTTGGTACGAGCAGTACTTC.

This clone was counted only a few times. The V call is TRBV2, the J call TRBJ1-1; possibly TRBD1 for D (5 bases). V was cut by 6 bases and J by 1 base, with 15 bases left in between. The CDR3 contains 15 residues. CDR1 is SNHLY and CDR2 is FYNNEI in the germline V gene. DNA of the CDR3: TGTGCCAGCAGGGGGCGACAGTACTCGAACACTGAAGCTTTCTTT. It is translated as CASRGRQYSNTEAFF.

The V call is TRBV5-6, the J call TRBJ2-3; D is perhaps TRBD2 (6 bases). The CDR3 has 17 residues. Germline V gene data show CDR1 as SGHDT and CDR2 as YYEEEE. Trimming cost V 2 bases and J 4 bases, with 20 bases left between them. DNA of the CDR3: TGTGCCAGCAGCTTAAGTCCTAGCGATCCGTCCGCAGATACGCAGTATTTT. Translating it yields CASSLSPSDPSADTQYF.

The V call is TRBV7-9, the J call TRBJ2-6; D is possibly TRBD2 (5 bases). From germline, CDR1 is SEHNR and CDR2 FQNEAQ (reference sequence). Trimming removed 5 bases at V and 0 bases at J, with 17 bases between. The CDR3 spans 18 residues. This CDR3 is CASSDSRVSGSGANVLTF. The CDR3 bases are TGTGCCAGCAGCGACTCGAGGGTGTCCGGCTCTGGGGCCAACGTCCTGACTTTC. The full variable domain, rest sourced from reference TRBV7-9 and TRBJ2-6, is DTGVSQNPRHKITKRGQNVTFRCDPISEHNRLYWYRQTLGQGPEFLTYFQNEAQLEKSRLLSDRFSAERPKGSFSTLEIQRTEQGDSAMYLCASSDSRVSGSGANVLTFGAGSRLTVL.

Concerning this clone: This may stem from a read error, because a much larger clone lies one nucleotide away. CDR3 amino acids: CSASLNYKQYF. The CDR3 bases are TGCAGTGCTAGTCTTAACTACAAGCAGTACTTC. The chain joins TRBV20-1 to TRBJ2-7, with D hard to call. The CDR3 spans 11 residues. Germline V gene sequence: CDR1 DFQATT, CDR2 SNEGSKA (reference sequence).

The chain has TRBV6-5 and TRBJ2-1; D is possibly TRBD2 (6 bases). Trimming took 5 bases from V and 11 from J, leaving 10 bases between them. Germline V lookup: CDR1 MNHEY, CDR2 SVGAGI. The CDR3 is 11 residues long. CDR3 nucleotide sequence: TGTGCCAGCAGTCTAGCGACTAAGCAGTTCTTC. This translates into CASSLATKQFF.

This clone was recorded once. A single base separates this from a much larger clone, so it may be a read error. The same CDR3 is also encoded by other DNA sequences in this sample. The chain is built from TRBV27 and TRBJ1-3; D not resolved. The CDR3 extends over 13 amino acids. Trimming took off 5 bases at V and 0 bases at J, with 5 bases between the two ends. CDR1 MNHEY and CDR2 SMNVEV come from the germline V gene (reference sequence). This CDR3 is CASSLNSGNTIYF. The CDR3 region has the DNA TGTGCCAGCAGTCTAAACTCTGGAAACACCATATATTTT.

The J gene is TRBJ1-1, the V gene TRBV28; D perhaps matches TRBD1 (6 bases). The CDR3 totals 14 residues. Per germline, CDR1 MDHEN and CDR2 SYDVKM. Trimming pared 5 bases from V and 2 bases from J, leaving 12 bases between. CDR3 sequence: CASSLRGRNTEAFF. CDR3 in DNA: TGTGCCAGCAGTCTCAGGGGTCGAAACACTGAAGCTTTCTTT. The full variable domain, in which reference TRBV28 and TRBJ1-1 provide the parts outside the CDR3, is DVKVTQSSRYLVKRTGEKVFLECVQDMDHENMFWYRQDPGLGLRLIYFSYDVKMKEKGDIPEGYSVSREKKERFSLILESASTNQTSMYLCASSLRGRNTEAFFGQGTRLTVV.

This clone was detected once. The V gene is TRBV19, the J gene TRBJ2-7, with a weak D call TRBD2 (6 bases). V was trimmed by 4 bases and J by 4 bases, leaving 14 bases between them. Germline V gene sequence: CDR1 LNHDA, CDR2 SQIVND (reference sequence). CDR3 length: 14 residues. CDR3 amino acids: CASSRGSGGYEQYF. The CDR3 coding sequence is TGTGCCAGTAGTAGAGGGTCCGGGGGATACGAGCAGTACTTC.

V and J are TRBV19 and TRBJ2-2, with a tentative D call TRBD2 (6 bases). Germline V gene sequence: CDR1 LNHDA, CDR2 SQIVND (reference sequence). The CDR3 runs 15 residues. V gave up 6 bases and J gave up 0 bases, with 11 bases separating them. The CDR3 region is CASRAGLANTGELFF. CDR3 DNA sequence: TGTGCCAGTAGAGCGGGTTTAGCGAACACCGGGGAGCTGTTTTTT.

In its sample, this clone was seen a few times. The chain couples TRBV6-6 to TRBJ2-7; the D call may be TRBD1 or TRBD2 (5 bases each). Trimming left V 5 bases short and J 3 bases short, with 14 bases between. The CDR3 totals 14 residues. Germline lookup yields CDR1 MNHNY and CDR2 SVGAGI (reference sequence). In nucleotides, the CDR3 is TGTGCCAGCAGTAGCCCGGGACCGAGCTACGAGCAGTACTTC. Protein sequence: CASSSPGPSYEQYF.

This sequence joins TRBV29-1 and TRBJ2-3; TRBD2 aligns across 7 bases. The germline V gene has CDR1 SQVTM and CDR2 ANQGSEA. This CDR3 comprises 14 residues. The V gene end was trimmed by 6 bases and the J gene end by 0 bases; junction bases not matched to a gene: 6. CDR3 loop: CSVSDGGSTDTQYF. The CDR3 DNA sequence: TGCAGCGTATCAGACGGGGGGAGCACAGATACGCAGTATTTT.

This sequence joins TRBV5-4 and TRBJ2-1; D uncertain. Germline lookup yields CDR1 SGHNT and CDR2 YYREEE (reference sequence). Deletions cut 1 base from V and 10 bases from J, with 15 bases between. The CDR3 consists of 14 residues. CDR3 residues: CASSLPPRSDEQFF. CDR3 DNA sequence: TGTGCCAGCAGCTTGCCACCCCGCAGCGACGAGCAGTTCTTC.

V usage is TRBV30 and J usage is TRBJ1-2, with TRBD1 matching over 12 bases. Germline loops: CDR1 GTSNPN, CDR2 SVGIG (reference sequence). The CDR3 is 15 residues long. CDR3 sequence (DNA): TGTGCTTCGCTAGGGGACAGGGGGCTGAACTATGGCTACACCTTC. It yields the protein CASLGDRGLNYGYTF.

This clone was counted between two and nine times. The rearrangement links TRBV6-5 to TRBJ1-3; TRBD1 aligns across 10 bases. In germline, CDR1 is MNHEY, CDR2 SVGAGI. The CDR3 spans 15 residues. V lost 7 bases, J lost 8 bases, and 11 bases stayed unmatched. This CDR3 reads CASTIPQDRGDTIYF. The CDR3 DNA follows: TGTGCCAGCACCATACCTCAGGACAGGGGGGACACCATATATTTT.

The chain uses TRBV5-1 and TRBJ2-3, with a tentative D call TRBD2 (6 bases). Germline V gene sequence: CDR1 SGHRS, CDR2 YFSETQ. The CDR3 runs to 16 residues. V lost 4 bases and J lost 0, with 15 bases in between. In DNA form, the CDR3 reads TGCGCCAGCAGCGAGACGGGAGCCCTTAGCACAGATACGCAGTATTTT. Its translation is CASSETGALSTDTQYF. The full variable domain, with the rest looked up from reference TRBV5-1 and TRBJ2-3, is KAGVTQTPRYLIKTRGQQVTLSCSPISGHRSVSWYQQTPGQGLQFLFEYFSETQRNKGNFPGRFSGRQFSNSRSEMNVSTLELGDSALYLCASSETGALSTDTQYFGPGTRLTVL.

This chain connects TRBV14 to TRBJ1-5; unclear D gene. There are 12 residues in the CDR3. Trimming shortened V by 5 bases and J by 7 bases, and 9 bases separated the two germline ends. Germline assignment: CDR1 SGHDN and CDR2 FVKESK. CDR3 nucleotides: TGTGCCAGCAGCTGGGGTTCCCAGCCCCAGCATTTT. It yields the protein CASSWGSQPQHF. Looking up the rest from reference TRBV14 and TRBJ1-5 gives the full variable domain: EAGVTQFPSHSVIEKGQTVTLRCDPISGHDNLYWYRRVMGKEIKFLLHFVKESKQDESGMPNNRFLAERTGGTYSTLKVQPAELEDSGVYFCASSWGSQPQHFGDGTRLSIL.

The chain employs TRBV5-1 and TRBJ1-1; D is undetermined. The germline V gene encodes CDR1 SGHRS and CDR2 YFSETQ. This CDR3 has 14 residues. Trimming removed 0 bases at V and 3 bases at J, with 9 bases between. The DNA for the CDR3 is TGCGCCAGCAGCTTGGGGGGAATCGACACTGAAGCTTTCTTT. Translating gives CASSLGGIDTEAFF.

This clone has a handful of counts. V gene TRBV25-1 combines with J gene TRBJ2-1, with 7 bases that match TRBD2. The CDR3 is 17 amino acids. The V gene's germline CDR1 is MGHDK and CDR2 SYGVNS. With V trimmed by 8 bases and J by 2 bases, 15 bases remained unmatched. CDR3 bases: TGTGCCAGCTGCGAACTAGCGCATAACGGAACCTACAATGAGCAGTTCTTC. This gives the protein CASCELAHNGTYNEQFF. Complete variable domain (other parts from reference TRBV25-1 and TRBJ2-1): EADIYQTPRYLVIGTGKKITLECSQTMGHDKMYWYQQDPGMELHLIHYSYGVNSTEKGDLSSESTVSRIRTEHFPLTLESARPSHTSQYLCASCELAHNGTYNEQFFGPGTRLTVL.

The V call is TRBV6-5, the J call TRBJ2-1, with 8 bases lining up with TRBD2. Germline V gene data show CDR1 as MNHEY and CDR2 as SVGAGI. V lost 6 bases, J lost 6 bases, and 10 bases stayed unmatched. The CDR3 is 15 amino acids. The CDR3 reads CASSYTSGELNEQFF. The CDR3 DNA is TGTGCCAGCAGCTACACTAGCGGAGAACTCAATGAGCAGTTCTTC.

The chain couples TRBV6-6 to TRBJ2-1; D might be TRBD1 (5 bases). The ends were cut back, 5 bases at V and 1 base at J, with 9 bases in the middle. Germline V gives CDR1 MNHNY, CDR2 SVGAGI (reference sequence). CDR3 size: 14 residues. CDR3: CASSIQESYNEQFF. The DNA for the CDR3 is TGTGCCAGCAGTATACAGGAATCCTACAATGAGCAGTTCTTC.

This clone was recorded a few times. This chain joins TRBV19 and TRBJ1-1; D remains unclear. CDR3 length: 13 amino acids. V lost 8 bases and J 4 bases, leaving 14 bases between the germline ends. The germline V gene encodes CDR1 LNHDA and CDR2 SQIVND (reference sequence). As DNA, the CDR3 is TGTGCCAGTCGTGTGTCAGACGGCACTGAAGCTTTCTTT. Residues: CASRVSDGTEAFF.